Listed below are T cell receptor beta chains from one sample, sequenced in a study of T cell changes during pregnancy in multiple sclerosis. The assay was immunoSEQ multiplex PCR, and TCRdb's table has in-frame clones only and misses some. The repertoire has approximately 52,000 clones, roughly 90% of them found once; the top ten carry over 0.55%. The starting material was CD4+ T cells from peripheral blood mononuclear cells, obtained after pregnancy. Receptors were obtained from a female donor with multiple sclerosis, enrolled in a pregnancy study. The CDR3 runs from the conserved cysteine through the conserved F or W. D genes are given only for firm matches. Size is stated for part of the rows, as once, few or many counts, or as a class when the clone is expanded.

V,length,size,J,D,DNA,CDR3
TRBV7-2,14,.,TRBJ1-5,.,TGTGCCAGCAGTCAAGACAGTAGCAATCAGCCCCAGCATTTT,CASSQDSSNQPQHF
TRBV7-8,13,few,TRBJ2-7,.,TGTGCCAGCAGCTTGTTTCAGGGCGTATCCATTCTTTTC,CASSLFQGVSILF
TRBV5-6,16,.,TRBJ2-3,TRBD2,TGTGCCAGCAGCTTGGCACTAGCGGGAGTAGAGGATACGCAGTATTTT,CASSLALAGVEDTQYF
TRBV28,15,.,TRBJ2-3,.,TGTGCCAGTTCTAATCCGACTATTACCCAAGATACGCAGTATTTT,CASSNPTITQDTQYF
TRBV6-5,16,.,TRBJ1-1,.,TGTGCCAGCAGTTACTCTGCCACACGGGTGAACACTGAAGCTTTCTTT,CASSYSATRVNTEAFF
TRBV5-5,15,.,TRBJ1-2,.,TGTGCCAGCAGCTTAATAGCACAGGGTAACTATGGCTACACCTTC,CASSLIAQGNYGYTF
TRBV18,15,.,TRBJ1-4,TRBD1,TGTGCCAGCTCACTCGGGACAGGCAACTTTGAAAAACTGTTTTTT,CASSLGTGNFEKLFF
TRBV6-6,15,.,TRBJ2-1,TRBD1,TGTGCCAGCAGTTACTCGGGACAGCTGTACAATGAGCAGTTCTTC,CASSYSGQLYNEQFF
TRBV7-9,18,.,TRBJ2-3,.,TGTGCCAGCAGCCCAGGGGTGACCAGCGCGCCCCTCACAGATACGCAGTATTTT,CASSPGVTSAPLTDTQYF
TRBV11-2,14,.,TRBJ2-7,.,TGTGCCAGCAGCTCGCCTTCGACTCCTACGAGGCAGTACTTC,CASSSPSTPTRQYF
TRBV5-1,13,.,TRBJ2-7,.,TGCGCCAGCAGCTTGGGTACAGGGACCGAGCAGTACTTC,CASSLGTGTEQYF
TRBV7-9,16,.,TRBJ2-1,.,TGTGCCAGCAGCTTAGCTGGCAGAACGCTCTACAATGAGCAGTTCTTC,CASSLAGRTLYNEQFF
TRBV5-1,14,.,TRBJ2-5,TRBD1,TGCGCCAGCAGATCCGGGACAGGAGGCGAGACCCAGTACTTC,CASRSGTGGETQYF
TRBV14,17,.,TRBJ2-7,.,TGTGCCAGCAGCCAAGATAAGACGATGGAGCGGACCTACGAGCAGTACTTC,CASSQDKTMERTYEQYF
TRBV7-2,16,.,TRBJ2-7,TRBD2,TGTGCCAGCAGCTTTTCTGCTAGCGGGATAGTAGGGGAGCAGTACTTC,CASSFSASGIVGEQYF
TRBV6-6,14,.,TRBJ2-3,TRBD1,TGTGCCAGCAGGAGGACAGGGTTCACAGATACGCAGTATTTT,CASRRTGFTDTQYF
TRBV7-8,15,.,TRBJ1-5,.,TGTGCCAGCAGCTTATTCGGTGGAGGTAGCCAGCCCCAGCATTTT,CASSLFGGGSQPQHF
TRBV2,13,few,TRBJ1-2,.,TGTGCCAGCAGTGAACCGGGTTTCTATGGCTACACCTTC,CASSEPGFYGYTF
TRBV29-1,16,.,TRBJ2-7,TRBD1,TGCAGCGTTGAAGAAGGGGGTGGGACAGGGATAAGGGAGCAGTACTTC,CSVEEGGGTGIREQYF
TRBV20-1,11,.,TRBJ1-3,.,TGCAGTGCTAGTATAGGAAACACCATATATTTT,CSASIGNTIYF
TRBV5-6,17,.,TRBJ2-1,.,TGTGCCAGCAGGTTCATTCGGGCGCCGGGGGTTACATATGAGCAGTTCTTC,CASRFIRAPGVTYEQFF
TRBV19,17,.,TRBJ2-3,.,TGTGCCAGTAGTATAGATTATTACAGCGGGAGCACAGATACGCAGTATTTT,CASSIDYYSGSTDTQYF
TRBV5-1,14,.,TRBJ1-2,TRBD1,TGCGCCAGCAGCCCCGGGACAGGGGGGTTAGGCTACACCTTC,CASSPGTGGLGYTF
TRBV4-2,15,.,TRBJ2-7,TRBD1,TGTGCCAGCAGCCACCCCGGGACAGGGTCCTACGAGCAGTACTTC,CASSHPGTGSYEQYF
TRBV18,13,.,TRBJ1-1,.,TGTGCCAGCTCACTCCTACCGAACACTGAAGCTTTCTTT,CASSLLPNTEAFF
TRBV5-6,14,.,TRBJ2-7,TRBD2,TGTGCCAGCAGCTTGCCTAGCGGAACCTACGAGCAGTACTTC,CASSLPSGTYEQYF
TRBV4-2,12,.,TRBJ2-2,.,TGTGCCAGCAGTCATAGAGGGGGGGAGCTGTTTTTT,CASSHRGGELFF
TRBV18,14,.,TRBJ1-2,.,TGTGCCAGCTCACCAGCCGGGACACCGACTTTGGACACCTTC,CASSPAGTPTLDTF
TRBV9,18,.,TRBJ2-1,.,TGTGCCAGCAGCGTAACGGGCGTCGGGCTAGCGTCCAGTAATGAGCAGTTCTTC,CASSVTGVGLASSNEQFF
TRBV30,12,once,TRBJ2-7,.,TGTGCCTGGAGTGAAGGAGAGTTCGAGCAGTACTTC,CAWSEGEFEQYF
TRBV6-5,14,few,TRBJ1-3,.,TGTGCCAGCAGTGCGACAAGCTCTGGAAACACCATATATTTT,CASSATSSGNTIYF
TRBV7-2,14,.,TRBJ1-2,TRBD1,TGTGCCAGCAGTTTAGACAGGGATGCTGGCGGCTACACCTTC,CASSLDRDAGGYTF
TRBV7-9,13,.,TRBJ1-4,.,TGTGCCAGCAGCTTAGCGAGCAATGAAAAACTGTTTTTT,CASSLASNEKLFF
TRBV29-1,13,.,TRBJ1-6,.,TGCAGCGTTGCCTTGGCACCACAGGGCCCCCTCTACTTT,CSVALAPQGPLYF
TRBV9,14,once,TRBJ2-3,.,TGTGCCAGCAGCGTAGGCGCGGGGACAGATACGCAGTATTTT,CASSVGAGTDTQYF
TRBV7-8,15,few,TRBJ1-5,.,TGTGCCAGCAGCTTTACAGGCTATAGCAATCAGCCCCAGCATTTT,CASSFTGYSNQPQHF
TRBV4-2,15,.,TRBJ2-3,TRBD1,TGTGCCAGCAGCCAAACGGGACAGGGAACAGATACGCAGTATTTT,CASSQTGQGTDTQYF
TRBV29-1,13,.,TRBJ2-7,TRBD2,TGCAGCAGCAGACTAGCGGGAGAAGGGAAGCAGTACTTC,CSSRLAGEGKQYF
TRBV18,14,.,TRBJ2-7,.,TGTGCCAGCTCACCACCAGCGCCATCCTACGAGCAGTACTTC,CASSPPAPSYEQYF
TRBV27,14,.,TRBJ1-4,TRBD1,TGTGCCAGCAGTCCCGGACAGGGTTGGGAAAAACTGTTTTTT,CASSPGQGWEKLFF
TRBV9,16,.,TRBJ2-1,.,TGTGCCAGCAGCTCTCCCGGGGACATTTACGGGAATGAGCAGTTCTTC,CASSSPGDIYGNEQFF
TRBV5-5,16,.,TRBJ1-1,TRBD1,TGTGCCAGCAGCCATACAAAAGACAGGGGGTCAACTGAAGCTTTCTTT,CASSHTKDRGSTEAFF
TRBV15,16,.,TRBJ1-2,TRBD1,TGTGCCACCAGCCCATTTACCGGAGGGGGCGCAGGTGGCTACACCTTC,CATSPFTGGGAGGYTF
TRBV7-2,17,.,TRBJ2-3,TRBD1,TGTGCCAGCAGCACAGGAGAAAGACAGGGCCGCACAGATACGCAGTATTTT,CASSTGERQGRTDTQYF
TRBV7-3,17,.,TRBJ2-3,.,TGTGCCAGCAGCTTAAGGTCGGGGGAACGACTAACAGATACGCAGTATTTT,CASSLRSGERLTDTQYF
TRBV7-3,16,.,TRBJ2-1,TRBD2,TGTGCCAGCAGCTCTGGACTAGCGGGCCACTACAATGAGCAGTTCTTC,CASSSGLAGHYNEQFF
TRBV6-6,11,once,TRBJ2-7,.,TGTGCCGCGGGTTTGGCCTACGAGCAGTACTTC,CAAGLAYEQYF
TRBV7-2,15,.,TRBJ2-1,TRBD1,TGTGCCAGCAGCCCAGACAGGGAGTCCTACAATGAGCAGTTCTTC,CASSPDRESYNEQFF
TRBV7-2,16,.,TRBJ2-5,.,TGTGCCAGCAGACCGGCAGGCAGGGGCCCTTCCGTGACCCAGTACTTC,CASRPAGRGPSVTQYF
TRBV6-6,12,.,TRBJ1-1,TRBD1,TGTGCCAGCAGACGGACAGGGTCTGAAGCTTTCTTT,CASRRTGSEAFF